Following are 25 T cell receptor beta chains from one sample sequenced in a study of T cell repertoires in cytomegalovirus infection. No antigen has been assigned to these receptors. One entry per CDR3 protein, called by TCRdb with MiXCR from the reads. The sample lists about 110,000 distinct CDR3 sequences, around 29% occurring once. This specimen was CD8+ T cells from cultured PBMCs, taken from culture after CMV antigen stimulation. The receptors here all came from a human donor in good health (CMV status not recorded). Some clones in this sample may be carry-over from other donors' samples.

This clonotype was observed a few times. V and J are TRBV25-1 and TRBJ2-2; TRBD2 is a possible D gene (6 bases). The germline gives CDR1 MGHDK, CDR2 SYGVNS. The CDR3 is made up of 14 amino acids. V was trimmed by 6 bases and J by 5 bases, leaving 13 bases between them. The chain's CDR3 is CASRVPGRTGELFF. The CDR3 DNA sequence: TGTGCCAGCAGAGTTCCAGGGAGGACCGGGGAGCTGTTTTTT.

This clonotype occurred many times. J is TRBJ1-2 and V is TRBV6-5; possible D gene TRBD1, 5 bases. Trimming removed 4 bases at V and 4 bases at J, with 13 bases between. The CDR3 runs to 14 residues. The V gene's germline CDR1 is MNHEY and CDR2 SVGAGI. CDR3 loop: CASSLNGGRYGYTF. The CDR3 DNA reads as TGTGCCAGCAGTTTAAATGGGGGTCGCTATGGCTACACCTTC.

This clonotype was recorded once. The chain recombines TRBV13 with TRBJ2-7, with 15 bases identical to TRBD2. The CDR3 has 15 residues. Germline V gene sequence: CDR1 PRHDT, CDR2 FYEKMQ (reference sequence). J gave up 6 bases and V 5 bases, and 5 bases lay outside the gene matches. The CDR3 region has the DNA TGTGCCAGCAGCAGCGGACTAGCGGGGGGGCTCGAGCAGTACTTC. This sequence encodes CASSSGLAGGLEQYF. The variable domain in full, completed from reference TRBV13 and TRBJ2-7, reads AAGVIQSPRHLIKEKRETATLKCYPIPRHDTVYWYQQGPGQDPQFLISFYEKMQSDKGSIPDRFSAQQFSDYHSELNMSSLELGDSALYFCASSSGLAGGLEQYFGPGTRLTVT.

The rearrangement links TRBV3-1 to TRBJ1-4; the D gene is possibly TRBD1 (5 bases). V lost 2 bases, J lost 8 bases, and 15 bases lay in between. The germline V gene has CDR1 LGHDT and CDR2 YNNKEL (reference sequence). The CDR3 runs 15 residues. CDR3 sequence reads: CASSQTRDWREKLFF. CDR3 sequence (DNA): TGTGCCAGCAGCCAAACCAGGGATTGGCGAGAAAAACTGTTTTTT. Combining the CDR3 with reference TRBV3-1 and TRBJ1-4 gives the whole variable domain DTAVSQTPKYLVTQMGNDKSIKCEQNLGHDTMYWYKQDSKKFLKIMFSYNNKELIINETVPNRFSPKSPDKAHLNLHINSLELGDSAVYFCASSQTRDWREKLFFGSGTQLSVL.

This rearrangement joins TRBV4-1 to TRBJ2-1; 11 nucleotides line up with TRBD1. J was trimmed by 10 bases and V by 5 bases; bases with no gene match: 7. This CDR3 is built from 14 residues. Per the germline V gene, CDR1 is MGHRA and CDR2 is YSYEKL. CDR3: CASSWDRGEWEQFF. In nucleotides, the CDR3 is TGCGCCAGCAGCTGGGACAGGGGGGAGTGGGAGCAGTTCTTC.

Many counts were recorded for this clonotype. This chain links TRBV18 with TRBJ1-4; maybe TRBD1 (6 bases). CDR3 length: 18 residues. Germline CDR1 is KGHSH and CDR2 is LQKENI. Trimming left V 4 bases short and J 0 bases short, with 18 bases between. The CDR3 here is CASSRQAHTPATNEKLFF. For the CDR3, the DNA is TGTGCCAGCTCACGACAGGCTCATACTCCCGCAACTAATGAAAAACTGTTTTTT.

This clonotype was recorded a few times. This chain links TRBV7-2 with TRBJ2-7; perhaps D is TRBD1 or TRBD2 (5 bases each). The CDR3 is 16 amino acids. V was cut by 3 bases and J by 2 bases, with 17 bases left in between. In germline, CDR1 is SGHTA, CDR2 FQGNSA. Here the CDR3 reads CASSFLSRDEPYEQYF. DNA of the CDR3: TGTGCCAGCAGCTTTCTTAGCAGGGACGAACCCTACGAGCAGTACTTC.

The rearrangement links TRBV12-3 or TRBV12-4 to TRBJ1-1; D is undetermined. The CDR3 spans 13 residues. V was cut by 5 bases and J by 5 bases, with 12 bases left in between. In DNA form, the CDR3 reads TGTGCCAGCAGTGTAAGTACAGCGACTGAAGCTTTCTTT. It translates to CASSVSTATEAFF.

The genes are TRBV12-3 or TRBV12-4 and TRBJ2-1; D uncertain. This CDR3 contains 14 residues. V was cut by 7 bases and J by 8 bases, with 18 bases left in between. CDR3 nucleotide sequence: TGTGCCAGCAACTTACGGCCAGGAAGGGATGAGCAGTTCTTC. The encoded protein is CASNLRPGRDEQFF.

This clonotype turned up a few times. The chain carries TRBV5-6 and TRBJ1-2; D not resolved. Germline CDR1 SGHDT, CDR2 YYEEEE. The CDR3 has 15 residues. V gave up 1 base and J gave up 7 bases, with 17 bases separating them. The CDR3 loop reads CASSLINEDPLGYTF. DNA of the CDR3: TGTGCCAGCAGCTTGATTAACGAGGACCCCCTTGGCTACACCTTC.

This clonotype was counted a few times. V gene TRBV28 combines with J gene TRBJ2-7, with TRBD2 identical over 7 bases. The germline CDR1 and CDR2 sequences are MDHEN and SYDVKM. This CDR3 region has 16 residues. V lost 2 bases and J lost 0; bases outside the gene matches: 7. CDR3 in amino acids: CASSLVGAGYSYEQYF. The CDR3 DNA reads TGTGCCAGCAGTTTAGTTGGAGCGGGGTACTCCTACGAGCAGTACTTC.

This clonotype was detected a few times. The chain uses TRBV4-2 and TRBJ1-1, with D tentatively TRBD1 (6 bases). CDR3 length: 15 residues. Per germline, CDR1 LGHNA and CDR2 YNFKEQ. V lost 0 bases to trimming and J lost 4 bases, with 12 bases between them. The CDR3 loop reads CASSQEGAVGTEAFF. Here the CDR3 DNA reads TGTGCCAGCAGCCAAGAGGGGGCGGTTGGCACTGAAGCTTTCTTT.

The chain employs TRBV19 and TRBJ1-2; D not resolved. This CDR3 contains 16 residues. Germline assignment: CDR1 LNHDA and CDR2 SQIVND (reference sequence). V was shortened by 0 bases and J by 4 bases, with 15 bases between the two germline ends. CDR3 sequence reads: CASSIDLEGIAYGYTF. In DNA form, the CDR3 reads TGTGCCAGTAGTATAGATCTCGAAGGGATCGCCTATGGCTACACCTTC.

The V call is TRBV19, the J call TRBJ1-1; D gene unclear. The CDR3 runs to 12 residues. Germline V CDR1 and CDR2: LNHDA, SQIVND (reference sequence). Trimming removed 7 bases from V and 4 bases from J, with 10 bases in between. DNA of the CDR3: TGTGCCAGTAATCCGGGTGGCACTGAAGCTTTCTTT. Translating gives CASNPGGTEAFF.

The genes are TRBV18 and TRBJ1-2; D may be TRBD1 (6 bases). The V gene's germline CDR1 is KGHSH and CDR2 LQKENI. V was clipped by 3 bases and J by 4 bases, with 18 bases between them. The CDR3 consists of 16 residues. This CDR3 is CASSPSDDGGIYGYTF. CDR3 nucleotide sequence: TGTGCCAGCTCACCCAGCGACGATGGGGGCATCTATGGCTACACCTTC.

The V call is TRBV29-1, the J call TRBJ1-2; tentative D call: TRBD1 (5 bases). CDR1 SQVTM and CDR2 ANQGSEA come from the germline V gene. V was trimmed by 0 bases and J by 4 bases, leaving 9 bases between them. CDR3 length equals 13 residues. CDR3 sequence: CSVEEGAAYGYTF. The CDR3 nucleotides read TGCAGCGTTGAAGAAGGGGCAGCCTATGGCTACACCTTC.

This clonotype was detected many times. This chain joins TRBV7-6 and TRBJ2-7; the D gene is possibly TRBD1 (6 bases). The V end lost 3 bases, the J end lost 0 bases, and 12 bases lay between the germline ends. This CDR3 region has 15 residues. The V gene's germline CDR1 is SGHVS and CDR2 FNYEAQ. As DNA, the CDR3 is TGTGCCAGCAGCTTGGACAGTTCGAACTCCTACGAGCAGTACTTC. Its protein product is CASSLDSSNSYEQYF.

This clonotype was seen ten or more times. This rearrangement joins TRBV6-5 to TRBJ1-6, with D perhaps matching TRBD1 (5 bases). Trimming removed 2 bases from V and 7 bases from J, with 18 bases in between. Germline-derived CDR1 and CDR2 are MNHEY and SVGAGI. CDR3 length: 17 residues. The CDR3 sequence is CASSYTVRGAGNSPLHF. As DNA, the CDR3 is TGTGCCAGCAGTTACACCGTACGAGGGGCCGGGAATTCACCCCTCCACTTT.

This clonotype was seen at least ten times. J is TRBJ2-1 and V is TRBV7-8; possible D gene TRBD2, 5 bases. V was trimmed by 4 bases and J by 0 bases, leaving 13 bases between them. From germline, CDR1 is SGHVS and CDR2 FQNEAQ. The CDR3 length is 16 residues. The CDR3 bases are TGTGCCAGCAGCTCCCTCACGGGGAGCTCCTACAATGAGCAGTTCTTC. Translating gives CASSSLTGSSYNEQFF.

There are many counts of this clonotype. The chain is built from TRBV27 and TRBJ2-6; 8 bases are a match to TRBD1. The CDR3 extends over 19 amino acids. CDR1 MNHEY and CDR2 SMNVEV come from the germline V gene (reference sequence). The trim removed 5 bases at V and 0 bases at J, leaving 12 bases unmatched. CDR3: CASSPWPGQEISGANVLTF. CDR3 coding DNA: TGTGCCAGCAGTCCATGGCCGGGACAGGAAATCTCTGGGGCCAACGTCCTGACTTTC. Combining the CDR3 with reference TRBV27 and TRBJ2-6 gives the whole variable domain EAQVTQNPRYLITVTGKKLTVTCSQNMNHEYMSWYRQDPGLGLRQIYYSMNVEVTDKGDVPEGYKVSRKEKRNFPLILESPSPNQTSLYFCASSPWPGQEISGANVLTFGAGSRLTVL.

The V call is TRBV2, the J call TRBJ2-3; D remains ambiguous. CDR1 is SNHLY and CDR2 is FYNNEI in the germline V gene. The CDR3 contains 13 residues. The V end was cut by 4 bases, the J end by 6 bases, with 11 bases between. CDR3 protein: CASSARPADTQYF. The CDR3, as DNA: TGTGCCAGCAGTGCCCGTCCCGCGGATACGCAGTATTTT.

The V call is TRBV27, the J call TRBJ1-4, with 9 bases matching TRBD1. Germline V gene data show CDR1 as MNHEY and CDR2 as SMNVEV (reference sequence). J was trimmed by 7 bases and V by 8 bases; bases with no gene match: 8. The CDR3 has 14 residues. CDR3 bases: TGTGCCAGCGGAATACAGGGGGCTGCTGAAAAACTGTTTTTT. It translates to CASGIQGAAEKLFF.

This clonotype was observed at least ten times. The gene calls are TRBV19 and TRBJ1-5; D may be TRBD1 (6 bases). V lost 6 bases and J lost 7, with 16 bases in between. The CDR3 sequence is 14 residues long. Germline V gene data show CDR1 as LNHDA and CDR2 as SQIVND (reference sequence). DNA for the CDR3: TGTGCCAGTAGACTTCCCCAGGGACAACAGCCCCAGCATTTT. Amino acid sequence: CASRLPQGQQPQHF. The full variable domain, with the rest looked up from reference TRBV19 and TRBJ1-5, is DGGITQSPKYLFRKEGQNVTLSCEQNLNHDAMYWYRQDPGQGLRLIYYSQIVNDFQKGDIAEGYSVSREKKESFPLTVTSAQKNPTAFYLCASRLPQGQQPQHFGDGTRLSIL.

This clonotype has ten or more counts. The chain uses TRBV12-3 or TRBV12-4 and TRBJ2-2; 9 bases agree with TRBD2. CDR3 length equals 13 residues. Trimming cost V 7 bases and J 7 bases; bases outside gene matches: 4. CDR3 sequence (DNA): TGTGCCAGCACCGTTAGCGGGGGCGGGGAGCTGTTTTTT. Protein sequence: CASTVSGGGELFF.

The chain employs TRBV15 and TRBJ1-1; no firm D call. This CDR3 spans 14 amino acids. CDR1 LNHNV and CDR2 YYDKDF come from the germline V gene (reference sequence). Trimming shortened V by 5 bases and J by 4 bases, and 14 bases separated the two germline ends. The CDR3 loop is CATSPWVEITEAFF. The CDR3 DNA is TGTGCCACCAGCCCCTGGGTAGAGATCACTGAAGCTTTCTTT.